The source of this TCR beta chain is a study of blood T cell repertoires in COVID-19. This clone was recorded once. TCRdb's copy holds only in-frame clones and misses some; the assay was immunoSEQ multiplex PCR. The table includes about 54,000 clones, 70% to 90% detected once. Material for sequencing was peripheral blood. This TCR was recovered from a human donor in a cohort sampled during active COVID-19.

The CDR3 nucleotides are TGTGCCAGCAGTGATGTAACGGTGTCCTACGAGCAGTACTTC. This translates into CASSDVTVSYEQYF. This rearrangement joins TRBV6-1 to TRBJ2-7; the D is unclear. Trimming pared 3 bases from V and 1 base from J, leaving 10 bases between. The CDR3 consists of 14 residues. The germline CDR1 and CDR2 sequences are MNHNS and SASEGT.